This T cell receptor (beta chain) was recorded in a study of T-cell reconstitution after alpha-beta-depleted transplantation in children. Study-wide results and caveats: By one year post-transplant, T-cell counts and diversity largely arose from T cells that were newly produced. After transplant, at about two months, alpha-beta T cells were reportedly derived from several hundred expanded graft clones.

The V and J ends lost 5 bases and 4 bases respectively, with 20 bases between them. The germline CDR1 and CDR2 sequences are MNHEY and SMNVEV (reference sequence). This CDR3 is built from 16 residues. The library targeted TCRbeta and was prepared with unique molecular identifiers. TCRdb called the PCR reads again in MiXCR, with one record for every CDR3 protein. There are 500,000 to 600,000 distinct CDR3 sequences in the sample; 25% to 30% occur only once, and approximately 39% lies in the top ten. Remarks on this clonotype: What it recognizes is unknown.

The material was PBMCs, obtained before TCRalphabeta/CD19-depleted stem cell transplant. This receptor was obtained from a boy under three years old with Wiskott-Aldrich syndrome, due to receive a stem cell transplant. This chain connects TRBV27 to TRBJ1-2; TRBD1 might be the D (5 bases). CDR3 region: CASSLFYRDGFYGYTF. The CDR3 DNA is TGTGCCAGCAGTCTGTTTTACCGGGACGGATTCTATGGCTACACCTTC.